This TCR beta chain was identified during a study of T-cell reconstitution after alpha-beta-depleted transplantation in children. Study outcomes and limitations: Hyperexpanded clones declined; after one year, newly produced T cells mostly supplied diversity. Some patients' high day-60 TCRbeta diversity was attributed to recipient cells surviving conditioning. Several hundred rapidly expanded clones from non-depleted graft cells reportedly supplied alpha-beta T cells about two months post-transplant.

The V end lost 4 bases, the J end lost 3 bases, and 10 bases lay between the germline ends. This CDR3 comprises 14 residues. Per the germline V gene, CDR1 is MDHEN and CDR2 is SYDVKM. A library of TCRbeta sequences, prepared with unique molecular identifiers, was generated. From the PCR reads, TCRdb called clonotypes with MiXCR, one entry per CDR3 protein. Altogether 200,000 to 250,000 distinct CDR3 sequences are present, 6.6% being singletons, with the ten largest covering less than 7%. This clonotype was seen ten or more times. Its target is not known. The chain uses TRBV28 and TRBJ2-1; D uncertain. This clonotype was obtained from a boy aged 2 to 9 with acute lymphoblastic leukemia, due to receive a stem cell transplant. The specimen was PBMCs, collected before TCRalphabeta/CD19-depleted stem cell transplant. CDR3 amino acids: CASSWVVDYNEQFF. The CDR3, as DNA: TGTGCCAGCAGTTGGGTTGTGGACTACAATGAGCAGTTCTTC.